What follows are 12 T cell receptor beta chains derived from one specimen sequenced in a study of identical twins (dated by TCRdb to between 2015 and 2016). Library creation used 5' RACE. Instrument on record: Illumina HiSeq 2000. Through fastp at Q25 and MiXCR, TCRdb rebuilt clones from the public reads, retaining in-frame beta chains. One record per CDR3 amino acid sequence lists the most common genes and DNA. This sample lists around 340,000 distinct CDR3 sequences; approximately 10% were detected once. The ten largest make up roughly 8.7% of the sample. The sequenced sample was naive T cells sorted from blood. The cell subset or site label, read with the paper, signifies: cells isolated with a human naive T-cell isolation kit. The receptors originated from a woman in her forties or fifties in good health.

This clonotype was seen repeatedly, ten times or more. The V and J genes are TRBV10-3 and TRBJ2-7, with 7 bases lining up with TRBD2. The CDR3 has 15 residues. Germline V gives CDR1 ENHRY, CDR2 SYGVKD. J gave up 4 bases and V 2 bases, and 8 bases lay outside the gene matches. This CDR3 reads CAISEGLGGTYEQYV. The CDR3 DNA is TGTGCCATCAGTGAGGGGTTGGGAGGGACGTACGAGCAGTACGTC.

This clonotype has a count of ten or more. The rearrangement links TRBV20-1 to TRBJ2-5; 9 nucleotides match TRBD2. This CDR3 region has 14 residues. Germline V gene lookup returns CDR1 DFQATT and CDR2 SNEGSKA (reference sequence). V lost 5 bases to trimming and J lost 4 bases; unmatched junction nucleotides: 8. The CDR3 DNA reads as TGCAGTGCTGTTAGCGGGAGAGGTAGAGAGACCCAGTACTTC. As protein: CSAVSGRGRETQYF.

The J gene is TRBJ2-2, the V gene TRBV29-1; D gene unclear. V lost 1 base, J lost 9 bases, and 12 bases lay in between. CDR3 length: 13 amino acids. The germline gives CDR1 SQVTM, CDR2 ANQGSEA. CDR3 in DNA: TGCAGCGTTGAAGGCCCCGGGTTTCGGGAGCTGTTTTTT. Protein: CSVEGPGFRELFF.

This clonotype was picked up many times. The chain uses TRBV7-2 and TRBJ2-3; no definite D call. Trimming stripped 5 bases from V and 6 bases from J, with 6 bases between. There are 11 residues in the CDR3. Germline CDR1 reads SGHTA; CDR2 reads FQGNSA. The CDR3 region is CASSDFDTQYF. The CDR3 DNA is TGTGCCAGCAGCGACTTTGATACGCAGTATTTT.

This clonotype has only a few counts. This chain links TRBV6-2 or TRBV6-3 with TRBJ2-5, with 7 bases identical to TRBD1. This CDR3 region has 15 residues. Losses at the gene ends were 6 bases for V and 4 bases for J; bases not matched to a gene: 11. Per germline, CDR1 MNHEY and CDR2 SVGEGT. The CDR3 coding sequence is TGTGCCAGCAGCCAAGACAGGGCGATTATAGAGACCCAGTACTTC. This codes for CASSQDRAIIETQYF.

A few counts support this clonotype. In DNA form, the CDR3 reads TGTGCCACAATCGAGCGGGAGCGCACCGGGGAGCTGTTTTTT. This sequence encodes CATIERERTGELFF. The chain has TRBV12-3 or TRBV12-4 and TRBJ2-2; 8 positions agree with TRBD2. This CDR3 comprises 14 residues. V was pared by 10 bases and J by 4 bases, with 8 bases of the junction left unmatched.

The CDR3 loop is CASSVWGAGANVLTF. The CDR3 DNA sequence: TGTGCCAGCAGCGTGTGGGGTGCTGGGGCCAACGTCCTGACTTTC. The chain has TRBV9 and TRBJ2-6; D not resolved. The germline gives CDR1 SGDLS, CDR2 YYNGEE. Trimming removed 2 bases at V and 2 bases at J, with 8 bases between. The CDR3 spans 15 residues.

This clonotype has a handful of counts. The chain combines TRBV7-9 with TRBJ1-2; unclear D gene. The CDR3 covers 13 residues. With 5 bases removed from V and 2 bases from J, the gap between germline ends came to 9 bases. CDR1 and CDR2 (germline): SEHNR, FQNEAQ (reference sequence). CDR3 nucleotide sequence: TGTGCCAGCAGCATGATCCAGAACTATGGCTACACCTTC. Protein: CASSMIQNYGYTF.

A few counts support this clonotype. This sequence joins TRBV12-3 or TRBV12-4 and TRBJ1-5; D is undetermined. The germline V and J ends were trimmed by 3 bases and 3 bases, with 6 bases remaining between them. The CDR3 extends over 13 amino acids. CDR3 DNA sequence: TGTGCCAGCAGTTTGTCCCCCAATCAGCCCCAGCATTTT. Protein product: CASSLSPNQPQHF.

This chain links TRBV12-3 or TRBV12-4 with TRBJ2-5, with 16 bases lining up with TRBD2. V was pared by 5 bases and J by 5 bases, with 5 bases of the junction left unmatched. The CDR3 spans 16 residues. The CDR3 coding sequence is TGTGCCAGCAGTCTGGGACTAGCGGGAGGGGCGGAGACCCAGTACTTC. Amino acids: CASSLGLAGGAETQYF.

This clonotype has ten or more counts. The chain uses TRBV5-1 and TRBJ2-2; possibly TRBD2 for D (6 bases). Trimming removed 4 bases from V and 7 bases from J, with 11 bases in between. This CDR3 comprises 13 residues. Germline V gene data show CDR1 as SGHRS and CDR2 as YFSETQ. CDR3 loop: CASSLTAGGELFF. As DNA, the CDR3 is TGCGCCAGCAGCCTGACAGCGGGCGGGGAGCTGTTTTTT.

V and J are TRBV27 and TRBJ2-4; 14 bases line up with TRBD2. The ends lost 5 bases at V and 8 bases at J; junction bases unmatched: 5. In germline, CDR1 is MNHEY, CDR2 SMNVEV (reference sequence). The CDR3 covers 15 residues. The DNA for the CDR3 is TGTGCCAGCAGTCCACAGACTAGCGGGAGGGACATTCAGTACTTC. This translates into CASSPQTSGRDIQYF.